The 14 T cell receptor beta chains below come from one sample, sequenced in a study of beta chain features in type 1 diabetes. Of the isolated RNA, all was reverse transcribed, and so the sequenced material was expressed TCRB transcripts. The data were produced by immunoSEQ multiplex PCR, yet TCRdb's version contains in-frame clones alone and is incomplete. The table includes a few hundred thousand clones, 27% detected once. Specimen: central memory CD4+ T cells from blood. The receptors were gathered from a man aged 30 to 39 in good health.

This chain uses TRBV28 with TRBJ2-5; the D gene is possibly TRBD2 (6 bases). CDR3 length: 10 residues. Per the germline V gene, CDR1 is MDHEN and CDR2 is SYDVKM. CDR3 in DNA: TGTAGTAGCGGCCAAGAGACCCAGTACTTC. It specifies CSSGQETQYF.

V usage is TRBV11-2 and J usage is TRBJ2-4; weak D call: TRBD1 (5 bases). V was shortened by 2 bases and J by 7 bases, with 12 bases between the two germline ends. The CDR3 is 14 residues long. The germline CDR1 and CDR2 sequences are SGHAT and FQNNGV. The CDR3 DNA reads as TGTGCCAGCAGCTTAAGCCAGGGCCGGAACATTCAGTACTTC. Translated: CASSLSQGRNIQYF.

This clone occurred a few times. The chain couples TRBV5-4 to TRBJ1-2; tentative D call: TRBD1 (6 bases). Germline lookup yields CDR1 SGHNT and CDR2 YYREEE (reference sequence). CDR3 size: 14 residues. Trimming stripped 0 bases from V and 5 bases from J, with 11 bases between. The CDR3 sequence: CASSLETGEYGYTF. The CDR3 DNA sequence: TGTGCCAGCAGCTTGGAGACAGGAGAATATGGCTACACCTTC.

In its sample, this clone was seen a few times. Here the CDR3 reads CASSPGTGKETQYF. In nucleotides, the CDR3 is TGTGCCAGCAGCCCCGGGACAGGGAAAGAGACCCAGTACTTC. The chain links TRBV7-7 to TRBJ2-5, with 9 bases identical to TRBD1. From germline, CDR1 is SSHAT and CDR2 FNYEAQ (reference sequence). The J segment lost 3 bases and the V segment lost 5 bases, leaving 4 bases of the junction unmatched. The length of the CDR3 is 14 residues.

This clone was found a few times. This rearrangement joins TRBV15 to TRBJ2-7, with 12 bases aligning to TRBD2. The CDR3 runs to 16 residues. Germline V gene data show CDR1 as LNHNV and CDR2 as YYDKDF (reference sequence). Germline trimming cut 3 bases from V and 0 bases from J; bases unmatched to any gene: 3. This CDR3 is CATSRGLAGSSYEQYF. CDR3 nucleotide sequence: TGTGCCACCAGCAGGGGACTAGCGGGTAGCTCCTACGAGCAGTACTTC.

The chain carries TRBV7-2 and TRBJ1-2; D remains unclear. In germline, CDR1 is SGHTA, CDR2 FQGNSA. This CDR3 is 14 amino acids long. Trimming left V 3 bases short and J 0 bases short, with 8 bases between. The CDR3 sequence is CASSFSGTNYGYTF. The CDR3 DNA reads as TGTGCCAGCAGCTTTTCCGGGACTAACTATGGCTACACCTTC.

This clone appeared once. The chain is built from TRBV7-9 and TRBJ2-3; D call uncertain. V dropped 2 bases and J dropped 0 bases, with 18 bases sitting between them. The V gene's germline CDR1 is SEHNR and CDR2 FQNEAQ (reference sequence). This CDR3 spans 18 amino acids. CDR3: CASSLPVHLVHSTDTQYF. The CDR3 region has the DNA TGTGCCAGCAGCTTACCCGTTCATCTCGTACACAGCACAGATACGCAGTATTTT. Supplemented by reference TRBV7-9 and TRBJ2-3, the full variable domain reads DTGVSQNPRHKITKRGQNVTFRCDPISEHNRLYWYRQTLGQGPEFLTYFQNEAQLEKSRLLSDRFSAERPKGSFSTLEIQRTEQGDSAMYLCASSLPVHLVHSTDTQYFGPGTRLTVL.

This chain uses TRBV10-3 with TRBJ1-1; 8 nucleotides align to TRBD1. V lost 6 bases, J lost 1 base, and 4 bases stayed unmatched. CDR3 length equals 14 residues. Germline CDR1 is ENHRY and CDR2 is SYGVKD. The CDR3 nucleotides are TGTGCCATCAGGGGCGGGACAGGGAACACTGAAGCTTTCTTT. Its protein product is CAIRGGTGNTEAFF.

CDR3 nucleotides: TGCGCCAGCAGCCCGCGACAGGGGGCAAGCTACGAGCAGTACTTC. Translation gives CASSPRQGASYEQYF. This rearrangement joins TRBV5-1 to TRBJ2-7, with 10 nucleotides matching TRBD1. Germline V gives CDR1 SGHRS, CDR2 YFSETQ. The CDR3 is made up of 15 amino acids. Trimming removed 4 bases from V and 3 bases from J; junction bases left unmatched: 7.

The CDR3 region has the DNA TGTGCCAGCAGCCCCGGGACGCCCGGGGAGTATTTT. Residues: CASSPGTPGEYF. V is TRBV6-5 and J is TRBJ2-3, with D perhaps TRBD1 or TRBD2 (5 bases each). The length of the CDR3 is 12 residues. V was clipped by 6 bases and J by 13 bases, with 17 bases between them. Germline assignment: CDR1 MNHEY and CDR2 SVGAGI.

In DNA form, the CDR3 reads TGTGCCAGCAGCCTGATAGAGACCCAGTACTTC. Encoded protein: CASSLIETQYF. The chain employs TRBV11-2 and TRBJ2-5; no clear D gene. The CDR3 totals 11 residues. The V end was cut by 5 bases, the J end by 4 bases, with 5 bases between. CDR1 and CDR2 (germline): SGHAT, FQNNGV.

This sequence joins TRBV28 and TRBJ2-5; no definite D call. Per germline, CDR1 MDHEN and CDR2 SYDVKM. V lost 5 bases and J lost 5, with 15 bases in between. The CDR3 runs 14 residues. The CDR3, as DNA: TGTGCCAGCAGTCCTGCTTCTCCTAAGGAGACCCAGTACTTC. Its protein is CASSPASPKETQYF. The full variable domain, completed using reference TRBV28 and TRBJ2-5, is DVKVTQSSRYLVKRTGEKVFLECVQDMDHENMFWYRQDPGLGLRLIYFSYDVKMKEKGDIPEGYSVSREKKERFSLILESASTNQTSMYLCASSPASPKETQYFGPGTRLLVL.

The V gene is TRBV29-1, the J gene TRBJ1-2; a possible D gene is TRBD1 (5 bases). Per germline, CDR1 SQVTM and CDR2 ANQGSEA. Between the trimmed V and J ends, which lost 4 bases and 1 base, there was a span of 10 bases. The CDR3 runs 13 residues. This CDR3 reads CSVVKDNNYGYTF. The CDR3 DNA is TGCAGCGTTGTGAAGGACAATAACTATGGCTACACCTTC.

This sequence joins TRBV7-9 and TRBJ2-5; 9 nucleotides match TRBD1. With 3 bases clipped from V and 4 bases from J, the junction kept 6 bases outside the gene matches. The V gene's germline CDR1 is SEHNR and CDR2 FQNEAQ (reference sequence). This CDR3 has 15 amino acids. CDR3 in amino acids: CASSFPPDRGETQYF. DNA for the CDR3: TGTGCCAGCAGCTTTCCCCCGGACAGGGGAGAGACCCAGTACTTC.